These 26 T cell receptor beta chains share one sample of origin, sequenced in a study of Graves' ophthalmopathy and Graves' hyperthyroidism (dated by TCRdb to the late 2010s). TCRdb names Illumina HiSeq 2000 as the instrument used. For repertoire sequencing, the TCR beta CDR3 regions were amplified from RNA transcripts. HTBI primers and the Qiagen OneStep RT-PCR kit were used in a first-round RT-PCR, which was followed by a second-round multiplex PCR, size selection and purification. TCRdb reran the public reads through fastp at Q25 and MiXCR, keeping productive beta chains. Under each unique CDR3 protein, matching rows form one entry showing the most common genes and DNA. For this sample the table gives just over 600,000 distinct CDR3 sequences, of which 22% were detected only once. Of the sample, more than 5.5% is held by the ten largest clones. The sequenced material came from peripheral blood. Receptors were obtained from a woman aged 18-35 years with stable Graves' hyperthyroidism. Some clones in this sample may be carry-over from other donors' samples. Donor details come from another sample of the same person, matched by shared clones.

This clonotype was seen ten or more times. The chain is built from TRBV28 and TRBJ1-5, with D possibly matching TRBD1 (5 bases). The CDR3 sequence is 14 residues long. Germline values: CDR1 MDHEN, CDR2 SYDVKM. V gave up 7 bases and J gave up 7 bases, with 17 bases separating them. CDR3 residues: CASILRGWDQPQHF. The DNA of the CDR3 is TGTGCCAGCATCCTTCGGGGGTGGGACCAGCCCCAGCATTTT.

V and J are TRBV28 and TRBJ1-3; no firm D call. Germline V gene sequence: CDR1 MDHEN, CDR2 SYDVKM. Trimming removed 3 bases at V and 2 bases at J, with 8 bases between. The CDR3 sequence is 14 residues long. The CDR3 region has the DNA TGTGCCAGCAGTTTTAAGGTAGCTGGAAACACCATATATTTT. This sequence encodes CASSFKVAGNTIYF.

There are a few counts of this clonotype. The V call is TRBV6-1, the J call TRBJ2-5, with D possibly called TRBD1 or TRBD2 (5 bases each). The CDR3 loop spans 15 amino acids. Germline V lookup: CDR1 MNHNS, CDR2 SASEGT. V was clipped by 1 base and J by 1 base, with 10 bases between them. CDR3 sequence reads: CASSEGGRRQETQYF. The CDR3 coding sequence is TGTGCCAGCAGTGAAGGGGGACGCCGCCAAGAGACCCAGTACTTC.

V gene TRBV5-1 combines with J gene TRBJ2-2, with D tentatively TRBD2 (5 bases). The CDR3 has 15 residues. Germline lookup yields CDR1 SGHRS and CDR2 YFSETQ. V lost 0 bases and J lost 4, with 10 bases in between. CDR3: CASSLVPGSTGELFF. In DNA, the CDR3 is TGCGCCAGCAGCTTGGTTCCGGGGAGCACCGGGGAGCTGTTTTTT.

V is TRBV6-1 and J is TRBJ1-5; D uncertain. From germline, CDR1 is MNHNS and CDR2 SASEGT. V was clipped by 9 bases and J by 4 bases, with 10 bases between them. The CDR3 is 12 amino acids. This chain's CDR3 is CASNRPNQPQHF. The CDR3 nucleotides are TGTGCCAGTAACCGACCGAATCAGCCCCAGCATTTT.

This clonotype was recorded many times. The V call is TRBV12-3 or TRBV12-4, the J call TRBJ1-2; D gene uncertain. The V end lost 0 bases, the J end lost 4 bases, and 15 bases lay between the germline ends. This CDR3 spans 16 amino acids. Written as DNA, the CDR3 is TGTGCCAGCAGTTTAGCCGAGGGCTTGGAGGCCTATGGCTACACCTTC. Protein: CASSLAEGLEAYGYTF.

In its sample, this clonotype was seen many times. The chain uses TRBV6-5 and TRBJ2-7, with D perhaps TRBD1 (6 bases). The ends were cut back, 0 bases at V and 5 bases at J, with 20 bases in the middle. CDR3 length: 17 residues. Germline V lookup: CDR1 MNHEY, CDR2 SVGAGI. The CDR3 spells CASSYSRSGEGRDEQYF. The CDR3 DNA is TGTGCCAGCAGTTACTCGAGGTCAGGGGAAGGTAGGGACGAGCAGTACTTC.

This clonotype was found many times. The V and J genes are TRBV12-3 or TRBV12-4 and TRBJ2-5, with 7 positions matching TRBD1. CDR3 length: 16 amino acids. V shed 4 bases, J shed 1 base, and the junction held 9 bases outside the gene matches. The DNA for the CDR3 is TGTGCCAGCAGTTCGACAGGGCAAACAACCCAAGAGACCCAGTACTTC. It yields the protein CASSSTGQTTQETQYF.

This clonotype showed up many times. This chain joins TRBV29-1 and TRBJ2-5; possible D gene TRBD2, 6 bases. The germline CDR1 and CDR2 sequences are SQVTM and ANQGSEA. V was cut by 7 bases and J by 5 bases, with 20 bases left in between. CDR3 length: 14 residues. CDR3 sequence (DNA): TGCAGCGCTCCTACTACGGGGGACGGTGAGACCCAGTACTTC. This translates into CSAPTTGDGETQYF.

This clonotype occurred many times. CDR3 DNA: TGTGCCAGCGGGGAAAAACAGGGGGTAAAGTACGAGCAGTACTTC. Its protein product is CASGEKQGVKYEQYF. The genes are TRBV27 and TRBJ2-7, with 8 bases aligning to TRBD1. CDR1 MNHEY and CDR2 SMNVEV come from the germline V gene (reference sequence). This CDR3 spans 15 amino acids. After removal of 8 bases from V and 4 bases from J, the junction contained 13 bases not matched to a gene.

This clonotype was observed at least ten times. V is TRBV27 and J is TRBJ1-1, with a weak D call TRBD1 (6 bases). Trimming took off 5 bases at V and 2 bases at J, with 12 bases between the two ends. The CDR3 is made up of 14 amino acids. Per the germline V gene, CDR1 is MNHEY and CDR2 is SMNVEV (reference sequence). The CDR3 loop is CASSPQTGNTEAFF. As DNA, the CDR3 is TGTGCCAGCAGTCCCCAGACAGGAAACACTGAAGCTTTCTTT.

This clonotype showed up just a few times. V gene TRBV28 combines with J gene TRBJ2-7; tentatively, D is TRBD1 (5 bases). Germline loops: CDR1 MDHEN, CDR2 SYDVKM. Trimming removed 5 bases from V and 6 bases from J, with 14 bases in between. The CDR3 runs 13 residues. The CDR3, as DNA: TGTGCCAGCAGTCTCCGGACACGAGCCGAGCAGTACTTC. It is translated as CASSLRTRAEQYF.

As concerns this clonotype: A much more abundant neighbour one base away suggests this may be a read error. A read error is likely, as this CDR3 ends without the conserved phenylalanine or tryptophan. This chain links TRBV6-1 with TRBJ2-7; possibly TRBD2 for D (5 bases). The ends were cut back, 5 bases at V and 2 bases at J, with 10 bases in the middle. The CDR3 has 13 residues. Germline loops: CDR1 MNHNS, CDR2 SASEGT. Written as DNA, the CDR3 is TGTGCCAGCAGTAGCCGAGGGACCTACGAGCAGTACCTC. As protein: CASSSRGTYEQYL.

This clonotype was seen many times. The chain couples TRBV28 to TRBJ2-4, with D tentatively TRBD1 (6 bases). The CDR3 covers 13 residues. Germline V gene lookup returns CDR1 MDHEN and CDR2 SYDVKM. V dropped 7 bases and J dropped 7 bases, with 14 bases sitting between them. The CDR3 region has the DNA TGTGCCAGCACCACCCCAAGGGGGAACATTCAGTACTTC. Encoded protein: CASTTPRGNIQYF.

This clonotype was recorded many times. As DNA, the CDR3 is TGTGCCAGCAGTGTCACAGGGGGCAATCAGCCCCAGCATTTT. This gives the protein CASSVTGGNQPQHF. The chain has TRBV12-3 or TRBV12-4 and TRBJ1-5; 7 bases map to TRBD1. V trimming: 5 bases; J trimming: 2 bases; junction bases outside the gene matches: 3. This CDR3 is 14 amino acids long.

To note about this clonotype: A much more abundant neighbour one base away suggests this may be a read error. The DNA for the CDR3 is TGTGCCAGCAGCCCGCGGACAGGGTGGAACGGCTACAGCTTC. Translation: CASSPRTGWNGYSF. This sequence joins TRBV9 and TRBJ1-2, with 8 bases fitting TRBD1. Germline-derived CDR1 and CDR2 are SGDLS and YYNGEE. The CDR3 runs to 14 residues. Drawing the rest from reference TRBV9 and TRBJ1-2, the complete variable domain is DSGVTQTPKHLITATGQRVTLRCSPRSGDLSVYWYQQSLDQGLQFLIQYYNGEERAKGNILERFSAQQFPDLHSELNLSSLELGDSALYFCASSPRTGWNGYSFGSGTRLTVV.

This clonotype came up many times. V and J are TRBV7-2 and TRBJ2-7; 11 bases are shared with TRBD1. Losses at the gene ends were 5 bases for V and 2 bases for J; bases not matched to a gene: 2. Looked up from germline, CDR1 is SGHTA and CDR2 is FQGNSA. This CDR3 comprises 14 residues. DNA of the CDR3: TGTGCCAGCAGCCCGGACAGGGGGCCCTACGAGCAGTACTTC. This encodes CASSPDRGPYEQYF.

This clonotype was observed at least ten times. The chain carries TRBV5-1 and TRBJ1-1, with a weak D call TRBD1 (6 bases). The CDR3 covers 15 residues. Between the trimmed V and J ends, which lost 4 bases and 4 bases, there was a span of 17 bases. Germline V gene data show CDR1 as SGHRS and CDR2 as YFSETQ. The CDR3 DNA is TGCGCCAGCAGCCACCGACAGGACGGCGCCACTGAAGCTTTCTTT. Encoded protein: CASSHRQDGATEAFF.

This clonotype was detected ten times or more. This chain connects TRBV20-1 to TRBJ2-7; 16 nucleotides line up with TRBD2. The V gene's germline CDR1 is DFQATT and CDR2 SNEGSKA (reference sequence). The CDR3 sequence is 17 residues long. The V segment lost 2 bases and the J segment 3 bases; nucleotides outside the gene matches: 7. The CDR3 is CSARPGTSGRAYYEQYF. In nucleotides, the CDR3 is TGCAGTGCTAGACCGGGGACTAGCGGGAGGGCCTACTACGAGCAGTACTTC.

This clonotype was recorded a few times. The chain employs TRBV5-1 and TRBJ1-1; no definite D call. V was clipped by 0 bases and J by 3 bases, with 9 bases between them. CDR1 SGHRS and CDR2 YFSETQ come from the germline V gene. The CDR3 runs 14 residues. The chain's CDR3 is CASSLVTQYTEAFF. The DNA of the CDR3 is TGCGCCAGCAGCTTGGTGACCCAATACACTGAAGCTTTCTTT.

Ten or more counts support this clonotype. V is TRBV19 and J is TRBJ1-2; D is possibly TRBD1 (6 bases). CDR1 and CDR2 from the germline V gene are LNHDA and SQIVND (reference sequence). CDR3 size: 15 residues. V was trimmed by 3 bases and J by 4 bases, leaving 15 bases between them. CDR3 sequence: CASSILQGSGYGYTF. CDR3 DNA: TGTGCCAGTAGTATCCTACAGGGTTCGGGCTATGGCTACACCTTC.

The J gene is TRBJ2-7, the V gene TRBV7-2; TRBD1 aligns across 7 bases. The trim removed 6 bases at V and 3 bases at J, leaving 5 bases unmatched. The V gene's germline CDR1 is SGHTA and CDR2 FQGNSA. The CDR3 is 13 amino acids. Written as DNA, the CDR3 is TGTGCCAGCAGGGGGACAGTAAGCTACGAGCAGTACTTC. Translated: CASRGTVSYEQYF.

This clonotype has a count of ten or more. The chain links TRBV28 to TRBJ2-7, with D tentatively TRBD1 (5 bases). The germline CDR1 and CDR2 sequences are MDHEN and SYDVKM. This CDR3 contains 13 residues. V was trimmed by 6 bases and J by 3 bases, leaving 12 bases between them. In nucleotides, the CDR3 is TGTGCCAGCAGGTTGACAGCAAACTACGAGCAGTACTTC. It encodes CASRLTANYEQYF.

This clonotype occurred many times. This sequence joins TRBV4-1 and TRBJ2-7, with D tentatively TRBD1 (6 bases). CDR1 and CDR2 (germline): MGHRA, YSYEKL. Trimming cost V 0 bases and J 4 bases, with 13 bases left between them. This CDR3 is built from 15 residues. The CDR3 DNA follows: TGCGCCAGCAGCCAAGATAGGGGGATTCAATACGAGCAGTACTTC. Translated, it gives CASSQDRGIQYEQYF.

The chain employs TRBV20-1 and TRBJ1-3; 7 positions match TRBD1. The CDR3 contains 13 residues. CDR1 DFQATT and CDR2 SNEGSKA come from the germline V gene (reference sequence). The CDR3 sequence: CSGDRDSGNTIYF. The CDR3 region has the DNA TGCAGCGGGGACAGAGACAGTGGAAACACCATATATTTT.

The sample holds a few counts of this clonotype. The rearrangement links TRBV13 to TRBJ1-1; weak D call: TRBD1 (6 bases). Trimming left V 7 bases short and J 3 bases short, with 15 bases between. The CDR3 has 14 residues. From germline, CDR1 is PRHDT and CDR2 FYEKMQ (reference sequence). This CDR3 is CASKAGAADTEAFF. The CDR3 DNA is TGTGCCAGCAAGGCAGGGGCCGCGGACACTGAAGCTTTCTTT.